The clone carrying this T cell receptor beta chain was detected only once. Its cognate antigen is unknown. The sample comes from a study of post-analysis software for immune sequencing data. General study findings and limits: Patients had higher frequencies than controls of about 5 TRBV segments, including TRBV5-6, TRBV5-1 and TRBV20-1. Controls showed significantly higher normalized Chao1 diversity than did multiple sclerosis patients.

The V segment lost 4 bases and the J segment 4 bases; nucleotides outside the gene matches: 8. The CDR3 covers 16 residues. Germline V lookup: CDR1 SGHTA, CDR2 FQGNSA. Unique molecular identifiers tagged the TCR beta cDNA libraries. TCRdb fed the PCR reads into MiXCR, producing one record per CDR3 protein. This repertoire shows about 400,000 distinct CDR3 sequences, 30% to 45% found once; its top ten account for over 10%. The sequence was collected from a girl aged 10-17 years with multiple sclerosis. The material sequenced was blood. The V and J genes are TRBV7-2 and TRBJ1-1; 11 positions match TRBD1. The CDR3 DNA reads as TGTGCCAGCAGCTCCGGATGGGGGACAGGGGGCACTGAAGCTTTCTTT. The encoded protein is CASSSGWGTGGTEAFF.